One sample yielded the 17 T cell receptor beta chains listed below, sequenced in a study of response to subunit inactivated influenza vaccine (dated by TCRdb to 2016 to 2019). Library preparation used RT-PCR. The instrument was an Illumina HiSeq 2500. The raw public reads went through TCRdb reprocessing: fastp at Q25, MiXCR clone calling, in-frame beta chains kept. Each CDR3 protein appears once, grouped with its most common genes and DNA. Here the sample has about 580,000 distinct CDR3 sequences; 11% to 15% occur a single time. Around 10% of the sample lies in the top ten. This sample comprised PBMCs from blood, obtained 12 days after vaccination. The origin of the receptors is a man aged 45-65 years who received an inactivated influenza vaccine. Donor details come from another sample of the same person, matched by shared clones.

This clonotype was seen a handful of times. V usage is TRBV28 and J usage is TRBJ2-7; no clear D gene. CDR3 length equals 15 residues. Deletions cut 2 bases from V and 0 bases from J, with 11 bases between. CDR1 MDHEN and CDR2 SYDVKM come from the germline V gene. CDR3: CASSLGLGISYEQYF. The DNA for the CDR3 is TGTGCCAGCAGTTTAGGTCTGGGGATCTCCTACGAGCAGTACTTC.

This clonotype has only a few counts. The chain uses TRBV5-1 and TRBJ2-4; D gene ambiguous. Trimming removed 2 bases at V and 0 bases at J, with 9 bases between. This CDR3 spans 15 amino acids. From germline, CDR1 is SGHRS and CDR2 YFSETQ. CDR3 coding DNA: TGCGCCAGCAGCTTATCGATATCAGCCAAAAACATTCAGTACTTC. Protein: CASSLSISAKNIQYF. Drawing the rest from reference TRBV5-1 and TRBJ2-4, the complete variable domain is KAGVTQTPRYLIKTRGQQVTLSCSPISGHRSVSWYQQTPGQGLQFLFEYFSETQRNKGNFPGRFSGRQFSNSRSEMNVSTLELGDSALYLCASSLSISAKNIQYFGAGTRLSVL.

This clonotype turned up a few times. The rearrangement joins TRBV6-5 to TRBJ2-7, with 11 bases that match TRBD2. CDR1 and CDR2 from the germline V gene are MNHEY and SVGAGI. The CDR3 has 18 amino acids. V lost 0 bases and J lost 4; bases outside the gene matches: 11. Written as DNA, the CDR3 is TGTGCCAGCAGTTACTCTCGGTCTAGCGGGAGGATGCTGTACGAGCAGTACTTC. Its protein is CASSYSRSSGRMLYEQYF.

There are many counts of this clonotype. The rearrangement joins TRBV7-3 to TRBJ2-1, with TRBD2 identical over 11 bases. This CDR3 comprises 16 residues. The germline V gene has CDR1 SGHTA and CDR2 FQGTGA. The ends lost 5 bases at V and 6 bases at J; junction bases unmatched: 9. The CDR3 loop reads CASSLSWTSGFNEQFF. The CDR3, as DNA: TGTGCCAGCAGCCTATCCTGGACTAGCGGGTTCAATGAGCAGTTCTTC.

This clonotype was seen many times. The chain employs TRBV10-3 and TRBJ2-1; 11 bases agree with TRBD2. J gave up 5 bases and V 2 bases, and 2 bases lay outside the gene matches. Looked up from germline, CDR1 is ENHRY and CDR2 is SYGVKD. CDR3 length: 15 residues. CDR3 DNA: TGTGCCATCAGTGAGGGACTAGCGGGTGACAATGAGCAGTTCTTC. It translates to CAISEGLAGDNEQFF.

J is TRBJ1-2 and V is TRBV12-3 or TRBV12-4, with D perhaps TRBD1 (5 bases). The CDR3 contains 14 residues. V gave up 0 bases and J gave up 5 bases, with 10 bases separating them. The CDR3 nucleotides read TGTGCCAGCAGTTTAGCTGTAGGGGTTTATGGCTACACCTTC. This codes for CASSLAVGVYGYTF.

This chain's CDR3 is CASSQAWIITNTGELFF. The CDR3 DNA reads as TGTGCCAGCAGCCAAGCCTGGATTATTACGAACACCGGGGAGCTGTTTTTT. The chain is built from TRBV3-1 and TRBJ2-2, with no clear D. Germline V gives CDR1 LGHDT, CDR2 YNNKEL (reference sequence). The CDR3 totals 17 residues. V was cut by 1 base and J by 0 bases, with 12 bases left in between. Filled out from reference TRBV3-1 and TRBJ2-2, the complete variable domain reads DTAVSQTPKYLVTQMGNDKSIKCEQNLGHDTMYWYKQDSKKFLKIMFSYNNKELIINETVPNRFSPKSPDKAHLNLHINSLELGDSAVYFCASSQAWIITNTGELFFGEGSRLTVL.

Many counts were recorded for this clonotype. V is TRBV7-2 and J is TRBJ2-3; no clear D gene. Germline V gives CDR1 SGHTA, CDR2 FQGNSA. The CDR3 loop spans 11 amino acids. Trimming left V 8 bases short and J 2 bases short, with 5 bases between. CDR3 amino acids: CASGFTDTQYF. Written as DNA, the CDR3 is TGTGCCAGCGGTTTCACAGATACGCAGTATTTT.

The sample holds many counts of this clonotype. This chain links TRBV7-9 with TRBJ1-1; the D gene is possibly TRBD1 (5 bases). The V end lost 1 base, the J end lost 0 bases, and 12 bases lay between the germline ends. The V gene's germline CDR1 is SEHNR and CDR2 FQNEAQ (reference sequence). The CDR3 has 16 residues. CDR3 in DNA: TGTGCCAGCAGCTTAGGACAGTGGGATATGAACACTGAAGCTTTCTTT. It is translated as CASSLGQWDMNTEAFF.

This chain joins TRBV20-1 and TRBJ2-2; 7 bases agree with TRBD2. Unmatched junction bases numbered 13, after V lost 3 bases and J lost 0 bases. Per the germline V gene, CDR1 is DFQATT and CDR2 is SNEGSKA (reference sequence). The CDR3 runs 18 residues. The CDR3 DNA reads as TGCAGTGCTAGGCTCCGGCTAGCGGAGCGTACGAACACCGGGGAGCTGTTTTTT. Translation: CSARLRLAERTNTGELFF.

This clonotype was seen only a few times. The rearrangement joins TRBV7-9 to TRBJ1-5; D might be TRBD1 (6 bases). The CDR3 has 15 amino acids. Germline V lookup: CDR1 SEHNR, CDR2 FQNEAQ (reference sequence). V lost 1 base, J lost 3 bases, and 10 bases lay in between. The CDR3 protein is CASSLGQGTNQPQHF. DNA for the CDR3: TGTGCCAGCAGCTTAGGTCAGGGGACCAATCAGCCCCAGCATTTT.

The sample holds a few counts of this clonotype. CDR3 protein: CASSLSAGSTEAFF. CDR3 nucleotides: TGTGCCAGCAGTTTAAGTGCAGGCTCCACTGAAGCTTTCTTT. The rearrangement links TRBV12-3 or TRBV12-4 to TRBJ1-1; D gene uncertain. CDR3 size: 14 residues. The V gene lost 2 bases and the J gene lost 4 bases, with 11 bases spanning the gap.

This clonotype occurred a few times. V is TRBV5-1 and J is TRBJ2-1, with 11 bases fitting TRBD2. The CDR3 is 15 residues long. The germline V gene encodes CDR1 SGHRS and CDR2 YFSETQ. V was pared by 6 bases and J by 3 bases, with 5 bases of the junction left unmatched. CDR3 residues: CASTGGTSGYNEQFF. CDR3 nucleotides: TGCGCCAGCACCGGCGGGACTAGCGGCTACAATGAGCAGTTCTTC.

This clonotype was detected only a few times. This rearrangement joins TRBV7-2 to TRBJ2-3; D is unclear. The CDR3 is 12 residues long. Germline V gene sequence: CDR1 SGHTA, CDR2 FQGNSA. The V end lost 5 bases, the J end lost 2 bases, and 5 bases lay between the germline ends. CDR3 DNA: TGTGCCAGCAGCCACGCCACAGATACGCAGTATTTT. This codes for CASSHATDTQYF.

This clonotype was counted a few times. The chain combines TRBV6-2 or TRBV6-3 with TRBJ2-5, with D hard to call. The germline gives CDR1 MNHEY, CDR2 SVGEGT. The ends were cut back, 2 bases at V and 7 bases at J, with 8 bases in the middle. This CDR3 is 12 amino acids long. The CDR3 loop is CASSYPQRTQYF. Written as DNA, the CDR3 is TGTGCCAGCAGTTACCCCCAAAGGACCCAGTACTTC.

This clonotype was recorded at least ten times. The V and J genes are TRBV20-1 and TRBJ2-1, with 7 bases identical to TRBD2. Germline loops: CDR1 DFQATT, CDR2 SNEGSKA (reference sequence). The CDR3 sequence is 12 residues long. With 3 bases clipped from V and 9 bases from J, the junction kept 5 bases outside the gene matches. The CDR3 DNA sequence: TGCAGTGCTAGTCCGACTAGCACTGAGCAGTTCTTC. Its protein product is CSASPTSTEQFF.

The chain employs TRBV29-1 and TRBJ2-1; D possibly uses TRBD1 or TRBD2 (6 bases each). V lost 3 bases, J lost 4 bases, and 13 bases lay in between. The CDR3 contains 14 residues. Germline CDR1 is SQVTM and CDR2 is ANQGSEA. In nucleotides, the CDR3 is TGCAGCGTTGACGGAGGCGGGACATACAATGAGCAGTTCTTC. It codes for CSVDGGGTYNEQFF.